Listed here is a single TCR beta chain. Within the sample, other DNA sequences also encode this same CDR3. Assay: immunoSEQ multiplex PCR; the TCRdb copy retains only in-frame clones and omits some. The data contain under 450,000 clones, around nine tenths of them singletons. V lost 6 bases and J lost 1, with 4 bases in between. Germline V gene sequence: CDR1 MNHEY, CDR2 SVGAGI. CDR3 length: 12 residues. The data were taken from a study of control samples from healthy donors and cancer patients. The receptor's source is a man aged 35 to 55 with head and neck cancer. Sequencing was carried out using PBMCs. J is TRBJ1-3 and V is TRBV6-5; D gene unclear. CDR3 residues: CASRGSGNTIYF. The CDR3 region has the DNA TGTGCCAGCAGAGGGTCTGGAAACACCATATATTTT.